This T cell receptor beta chain derives from a study of T cells after yellow fever vaccination. General study results and limits: CD4 and CD8 compartments shared a small share of clonotypes, likely from convergent recombination. Post-booster repertoires contained most primary-vaccination clones again (approximately 97% CD4, about 90% CD8).

The CDR3 consists of 15 residues. From germline, CDR1 is SGHKS and CDR2 YYEKEE (reference sequence). V lost 2 bases and J lost 0; bases outside the gene matches: 2. About this clonotype: Its antigen is currently unknown.

Generation of TCR cDNA used 5'RACE template switching (which added a universal primer site and UMIs). TCRdb re-derived calls from the 5' RACE reads in MiXCR, one entry per CDR3 protein. The sample includes 500,000 to 650,000 distinct CDR3 sequences, about a sixth seen only once; the top ten take 17%. The receptor comes from a man aged 18 to 29 who received the YFV17D yellow fever vaccine. V is TRBV5-5 and J is TRBJ1-5; TRBD1 matches at 7 bases. Sequencing was performed on PBMCs, taken 5 to 6 days after the first yellow fever vaccination. The CDR3 DNA reads as TGTGCCAGCAGCTTAAGGGGGCATAGCAATCAGCCCCAGCATTTT. Translating gives CASSLRGHSNQPQHF. The whole variable domain, filled in from reference TRBV5-5 and TRBJ1-5, reads DAGVTQSPTHLIKTRGQQVTLRCSPISGHKSVSWYQQVLGQGPQFIFQYYEKEERGRGNFPDRFSARQFPNYSSELNVNALLLGDSALYLCASSLRGHSNQPQHFGDGTRLSIL.